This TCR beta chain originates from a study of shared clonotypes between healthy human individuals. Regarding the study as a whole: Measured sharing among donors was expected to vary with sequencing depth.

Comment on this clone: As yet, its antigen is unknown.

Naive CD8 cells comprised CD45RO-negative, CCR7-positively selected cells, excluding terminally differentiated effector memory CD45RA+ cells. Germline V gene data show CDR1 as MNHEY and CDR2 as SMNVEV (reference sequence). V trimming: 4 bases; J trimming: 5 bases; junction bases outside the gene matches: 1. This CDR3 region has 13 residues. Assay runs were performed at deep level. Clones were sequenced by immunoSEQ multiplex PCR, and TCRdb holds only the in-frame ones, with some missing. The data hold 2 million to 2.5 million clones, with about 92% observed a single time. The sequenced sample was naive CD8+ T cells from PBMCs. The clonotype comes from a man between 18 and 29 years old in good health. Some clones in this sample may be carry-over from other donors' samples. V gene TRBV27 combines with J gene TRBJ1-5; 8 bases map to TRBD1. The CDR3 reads CASSWDRYQPQHF. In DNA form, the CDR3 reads TGTGCCAGCAGTTGGGACAGGTATCAGCCCCAGCATTTT.